These 23 T cell receptor beta chains originate from one sample sequenced in a study of T cell repertoires in cytomegalovirus infection. TCRdb independently ran MiXCR on the reads; one entry per CDR3 protein. This table has 51,000 or so distinct CDR3 sequences, about 19% appearing once. For these receptors, no antigen is known. Specimen: CD8+ T cells from cultured PBMCs, collected from culture after CMV antigen stimulation. These receptors all come from a human donor in good health (CMV status not recorded). Some clones in this sample may be carry-over from other donors' samples.

This clonotype was counted a few times. V usage is TRBV12-3 or TRBV12-4 and J usage is TRBJ1-2; 7 nucleotides agree with TRBD1. J was trimmed by 14 bases and V by 2 bases; bases with no gene match: 14. The CDR3 sequence is 14 residues long. The DNA for the CDR3 is TGTGCCAGCAGTTTACATTACGACAGGGACGGAGCGACCTTC. Translation gives CASSLHYDRDGATF.

The table lists this clonotype with a few counts. The chain links TRBV7-2 to TRBJ1-5; D not certain. V was trimmed by 2 bases and J by 4 bases, leaving 12 bases between them. Germline V gene data show CDR1 as SGHTA and CDR2 as FQGNSA. This CDR3 contains 15 residues. The CDR3: CASSLSPYLNQPQHF. As DNA, the CDR3 is TGTGCCAGCAGCTTATCTCCCTACCTAAATCAGCCCCAGCATTTT.

The chain is built from TRBV11-2 and TRBJ2-5; possibly TRBD2 for D (6 bases). Looked up from germline, CDR1 is SGHAT and CDR2 is FQNNGV. CDR3 size: 14 residues. Trimming cost V 6 bases and J 5 bases, with 16 bases left between them. CDR3 residues: CASRQTGTLETQYF. CDR3 sequence (DNA): TGTGCCAGCAGACAAACCGGGACTTTGGAGACCCAGTACTTC.

The chain couples TRBV11-1 to TRBJ2-3, with D possibly TRBD1 on 6 matching bases. Trimming took off 0 bases at V and 2 bases at J, with 24 bases between the two ends. The CDR3 contains 20 residues. Germline V gives CDR1 SGHAT, CDR2 FQDESV (reference sequence). CDR3 loop: CASSLALWTPGQGITDTQYF. In DNA form, the CDR3 reads TGTGCCAGCAGCTTAGCGCTGTGGACACCAGGGCAGGGGATCACAGATACGCAGTATTTT.

This clonotype was seen at least ten times. The J gene is TRBJ1-5, the V gene TRBV7-2; 7 nucleotides line up with TRBD1. The CDR3 has 15 amino acids. The germline V gene has CDR1 SGHTA and CDR2 FQGNSA. Trimming took 5 bases from V and 5 from J; bases not matched to a gene: 9. The CDR3 nucleotides read TGTGCCAGCAGCCCCCGAGGACAGGTTCATCAGCCCCAGCATTTT. Its translation is CASSPRGQVHQPQHF.

V usage is TRBV13 and J usage is TRBJ2-7; the D is unclear. V was shortened by 6 bases and J by 8 bases, with 14 bases between the two germline ends. CDR1 and CDR2 (germline): PRHDT, FYEKMQ (reference sequence). The CDR3 loop spans 12 amino acids. The CDR3 bases are TGTGCCAGCAGAGTACAGCCCCTCCAGCAGTACTTC. Translated: CASRVQPLQQYF.

The chain combines TRBV27 with TRBJ1-1, with TRBD1 matching 9 bases. The CDR3 covers 15 residues. V lost 3 bases, J lost 5 bases, and 7 bases stayed unmatched. The germline V gene encodes CDR1 MNHEY and CDR2 SMNVEV (reference sequence). As DNA, the CDR3 is TGTGCCAGCAGTTTTTATCGGGACAGGGTAACTGAAGCTTTCTTT. As protein: CASSFYRDRVTEAFF.

The V gene is TRBV5-6, the J gene TRBJ1-5; TRBD1 aligns across 8 bases. Per germline, CDR1 SGHDT and CDR2 YYEEEE. The length of the CDR3 is 16 residues. V was clipped by 2 bases and J by 4 bases; unmatched bases: 8. CDR3 nucleotide sequence: TGTGCCAGCAGCTTCAGGCAGGGGGCCGTAAATCAGCCCCAGCATTTT. Translated, it gives CASSFRQGAVNQPQHF.

The chain couples TRBV19 to TRBJ2-1; D unresolved. Trimming left V 6 bases short and J 8 bases short, with 14 bases between. The CDR3 is 13 amino acids. Germline loops: CDR1 LNHDA, CDR2 SQIVND (reference sequence). DNA for the CDR3: TGTGCCAGTAGCCCCGTTTTATGGGATGAGCAGTTCTTC. Residues: CASSPVLWDEQFF.

This chain uses TRBV7-2 with TRBJ2-5; TRBD2 is a possible D gene (6 bases). This CDR3 region has 14 residues. The germline V gene encodes CDR1 SGHTA and CDR2 FQGNSA. The germline V and J ends were trimmed by 6 bases and 1 base, with 12 bases remaining between them. CDR3 loop: CASSTAGFQETQYF. The CDR3 DNA reads TGTGCCAGCAGTACCGCGGGATTCCAAGAGACCCAGTACTTC.

This clonotype was counted only a few times. The chain couples TRBV4-1 to TRBJ1-6; 7 bases map to TRBD1. Germline V gene data show CDR1 as MGHRA and CDR2 as YSYEKL. The CDR3 is 13 amino acids. J was trimmed by 19 bases and V by 0 bases; bases with no gene match: 9. Written as DNA, the CDR3 is TGCGCCAGCAGCCAAGATCCAGCGCAGGGGGGTCACTTT. This encodes CASSQDPAQGGHF.

V is TRBV24-1 and J is TRBJ2-1, with 10 bases lining up with TRBD1. The J segment lost 6 bases and the V segment lost 5 bases, leaving 21 bases of the junction unmatched. The CDR3 is 20 residues long. CDR1 is KGHDR, CDR2 SFDVKD, per germline. CDR3 loop: CATSAGQGNYSGEWVNEQFF. CDR3 in DNA: TGTGCCACCAGTGCGGGACAGGGGAATTATAGCGGGGAGTGGGTCAATGAGCAGTTCTTC.

This clonotype was detected ten times or more. The chain carries TRBV7-8 and TRBJ1-5, with no clear D. V lost 5 bases and J 1 base, leaving 9 bases between the germline ends. The CDR3 sequence is 14 residues long. Germline loops: CDR1 SGHVS, CDR2 FQNEAQ. The DNA for the CDR3 is TGTGCCAGCAGCCCCGGCGGCAGCAATCAGCCCCAGCATTTT. Translation: CASSPGGSNQPQHF.

This chain joins TRBV4-3 and TRBJ2-1, with 8 bases matching TRBD2. In germline, CDR1 is LGHNA, CDR2 YSLEER. J lost 4 bases, V lost 0 bases, and 8 bases had no gene match. The CDR3 contains 17 residues. CDR3 nucleotide sequence: TGCGCCAGCAGCCAAGACGGAGAGCGGGGGTTTTACAATGAGCAGTTCTTC. This gives the protein CASSQDGERGFYNEQFF.

This clonotype was recorded a few times. V gene TRBV20-1 combines with J gene TRBJ2-7, with TRBD2 matching over 8 bases. Per the germline V gene, CDR1 is DFQATT and CDR2 is SNEGSKA (reference sequence). This CDR3 spans 13 amino acids. V gave up 6 bases and J gave up 5 bases; unmatched junction bases: 9. CDR3 amino acids: CSARGGLSDEQYF. The CDR3 DNA reads as TGCAGTGCCCGGGGGGGGCTAAGCGACGAGCAGTACTTC.

This clonotype occurred a few times. V is TRBV4-1 and J is TRBJ1-1; D gene ambiguous. CDR1 is MGHRA, CDR2 YSYEKL, per germline. CDR3 length: 13 residues. Trimming took off 0 bases at V and 6 bases at J, with 8 bases between the two ends. The CDR3 reads CASSQEIGAEAFF. CDR3 DNA sequence: TGCGCCAGCAGCCAAGAAATCGGAGCTGAAGCTTTCTTT.

This clonotype was seen a handful of times. The chain has TRBV7-2 and TRBJ1-5; D is undetermined. Germline V gene sequence: CDR1 SGHTA, CDR2 FQGNSA. Trimming removed 1 base at V and 4 bases at J, with 5 bases between. The CDR3 loop spans 13 amino acids. CDR3 DNA sequence: TGTGCCAGCAGCTTAGTCCCGAATCAGCCCCAGCATTTT. It specifies CASSLVPNQPQHF.

The CDR3 loop reads CASSPTGEKLNGYTF. CDR3 coding DNA: TGTGCCAGCAGCCCCACAGGGGAAAAGTTGAATGGCTACACCTTC. The chain carries TRBV6-1 and TRBJ1-2; 7 bases fit TRBD1. The germline gives CDR1 MNHNS, CDR2 SASEGT. Germline trimming cut 6 bases from V and 6 bases from J; bases unmatched to any gene: 13. This CDR3 comprises 15 residues.

The sample holds a few counts of this clonotype. The CDR3 is CASSKQGMNTEAFF. The CDR3 nucleotides read TGCGCCAGCAGCAAACAGGGGATGAACACTGAAGCTTTCTTT. This sequence joins TRBV4-3 and TRBJ1-1, with 7 bases lining up with TRBD1. Germline V CDR1 and CDR2: LGHNA, YSLEER. With 5 bases clipped from V and 0 bases from J, the junction kept 3 bases outside the gene matches. This CDR3 is built from 14 residues.

In this sample, this clonotype turned up a few times. The chain has TRBV4-3 and TRBJ1-6; 8 bases line up with TRBD1. After removal of 0 bases from V and 10 bases from J, the junction contained 8 bases not matched to a gene. Germline-derived CDR1 and CDR2 are LGHNA and YSLEER. This CDR3 is built from 16 residues. CDR3 amino acids: CASSQDGAGGGSPLHF. CDR3 in DNA: TGCGCCAGCAGCCAAGACGGGGCAGGGGGCGGCTCACCCCTCCACTTT.

This clonotype occurred a few times. The V call is TRBV7-8, the J call TRBJ2-7; D is unclear. Germline CDR1 reads SGHVS; CDR2 reads FQNEAQ. CDR3 length: 12 residues. The germline V and J ends were trimmed by 5 bases and 2 bases, with 7 bases remaining between them. In DNA, the CDR3 is TGTGCCAGCAGCGCTGCCCCCTACGAGCAGTACTTC. Amino acid sequence: CASSAAPYEQYF.

This clonotype was found a few times. The chain is built from TRBV10-2 and TRBJ2-1; tentatively, D is TRBD2 (6 bases). This CDR3 region has 12 residues. The ends were cut back, 7 bases at V and 5 bases at J, with 9 bases in the middle. Germline assignment: CDR1 WSHSY and CDR2 SAAADI. This CDR3 reads CASTGTHNEQFF. Written as DNA, the CDR3 is TGCGCCAGCACCGGGACTCACAATGAGCAGTTCTTC.

V gene TRBV19 combines with J gene TRBJ1-2; D is uncertain. CDR1 and CDR2 from the germline V gene are LNHDA and SQIVND (reference sequence). The CDR3 is 15 amino acids. The V end was cut by 6 bases, the J end by 5 bases, with 19 bases between. In DNA, the CDR3 is TGTGCCAGTAGCCCCCTGGGCACTGCAATATATGGCTACACCTTC. Translation: CASSPLGTAIYGYTF.